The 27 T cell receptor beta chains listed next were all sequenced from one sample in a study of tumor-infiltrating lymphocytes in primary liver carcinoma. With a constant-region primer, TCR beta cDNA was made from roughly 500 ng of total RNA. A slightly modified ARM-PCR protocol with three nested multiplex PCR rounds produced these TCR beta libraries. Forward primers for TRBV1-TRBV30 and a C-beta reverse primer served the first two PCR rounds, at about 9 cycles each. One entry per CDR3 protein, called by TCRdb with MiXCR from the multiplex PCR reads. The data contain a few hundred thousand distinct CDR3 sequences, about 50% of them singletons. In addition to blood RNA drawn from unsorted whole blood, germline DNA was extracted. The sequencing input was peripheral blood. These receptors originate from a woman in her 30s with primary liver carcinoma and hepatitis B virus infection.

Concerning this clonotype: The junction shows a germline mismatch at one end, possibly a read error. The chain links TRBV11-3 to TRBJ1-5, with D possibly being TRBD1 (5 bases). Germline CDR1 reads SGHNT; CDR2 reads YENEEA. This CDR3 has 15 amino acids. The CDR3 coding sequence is TGTGTCAGCAGCTTAGATCTGGGGGTGGCTCAGCCCCAGCATTTT. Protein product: CVSSLDLGVAQPQHF.

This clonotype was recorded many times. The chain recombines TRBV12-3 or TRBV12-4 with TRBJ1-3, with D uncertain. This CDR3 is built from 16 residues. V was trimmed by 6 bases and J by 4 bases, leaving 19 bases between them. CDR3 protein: CASRPGPGVPGNTIYF. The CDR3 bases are TGTGCCAGCAGACCAGGCCCCGGTGTCCCGGGAAACACCATATATTTT.

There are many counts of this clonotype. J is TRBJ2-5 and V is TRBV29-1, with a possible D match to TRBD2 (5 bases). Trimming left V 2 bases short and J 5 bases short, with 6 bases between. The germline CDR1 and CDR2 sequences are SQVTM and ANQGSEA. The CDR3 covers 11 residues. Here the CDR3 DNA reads TGCAGCGTTGAATTAGCGGAGACCCAGTACTTC. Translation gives CSVELAETQYF.

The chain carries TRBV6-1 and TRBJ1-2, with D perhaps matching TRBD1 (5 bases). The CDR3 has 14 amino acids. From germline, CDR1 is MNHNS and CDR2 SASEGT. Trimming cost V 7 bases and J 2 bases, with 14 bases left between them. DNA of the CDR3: TGTGCCAGCATCCGGGGCGCGGGGAACTATGGCTACACCTTC. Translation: CASIRGAGNYGYTF.

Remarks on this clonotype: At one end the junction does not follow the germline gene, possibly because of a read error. The CDR3 protein is CATKGRRAGANILTF. As DNA, the CDR3 is TGTGCCACCAAGGGGCGGCGGGCTGGGGCCAACATCCTGACTTTC. This rearrangement joins TRBV12-3 or TRBV12-4 to TRBJ2-6, with D perhaps assigned TRBD1 or TRBD2 (5 bases each). The CDR3 sequence is 15 residues long.

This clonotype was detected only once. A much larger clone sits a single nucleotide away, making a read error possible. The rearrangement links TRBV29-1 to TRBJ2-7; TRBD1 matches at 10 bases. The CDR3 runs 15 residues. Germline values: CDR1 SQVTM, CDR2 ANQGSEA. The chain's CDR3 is CSFLFPGQGTYGQYF. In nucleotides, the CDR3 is TGCAGCTTTCTTTTCCCGGGACAGGGGACCTACGGGCAGTACTTC.

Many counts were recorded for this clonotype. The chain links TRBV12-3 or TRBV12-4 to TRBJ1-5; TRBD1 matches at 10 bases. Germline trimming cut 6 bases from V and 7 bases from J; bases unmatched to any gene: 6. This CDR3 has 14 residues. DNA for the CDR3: TGTGCCAGCAGCAAGACAGGGGGCGGGCAGCCCCAGCATTTT. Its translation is CASSKTGGGQPQHF.

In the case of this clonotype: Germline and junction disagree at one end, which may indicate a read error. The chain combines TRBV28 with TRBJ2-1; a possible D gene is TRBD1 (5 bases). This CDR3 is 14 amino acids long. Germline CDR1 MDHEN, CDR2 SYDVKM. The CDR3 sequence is CVSSFDRAYNEQFF. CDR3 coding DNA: TGTGTCAGCAGTTTCGACAGAGCCTACAATGAGCAGTTCTTC.

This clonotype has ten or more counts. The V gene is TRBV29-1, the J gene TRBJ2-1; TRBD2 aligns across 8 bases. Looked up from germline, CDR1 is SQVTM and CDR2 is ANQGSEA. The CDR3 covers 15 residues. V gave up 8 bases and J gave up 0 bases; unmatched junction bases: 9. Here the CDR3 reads CSLYPSGSSYNEQFF. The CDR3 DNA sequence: TGCAGCCTTTACCCCAGCGGGAGCTCCTACAATGAGCAGTTCTTC.

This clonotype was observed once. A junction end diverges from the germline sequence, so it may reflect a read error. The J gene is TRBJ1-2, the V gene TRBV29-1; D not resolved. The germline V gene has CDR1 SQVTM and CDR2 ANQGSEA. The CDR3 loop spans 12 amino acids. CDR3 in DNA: TGCAGCGTTGGAACAGCAAACTATGCCTACACCTTC. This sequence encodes CSVGTANYAYTF.

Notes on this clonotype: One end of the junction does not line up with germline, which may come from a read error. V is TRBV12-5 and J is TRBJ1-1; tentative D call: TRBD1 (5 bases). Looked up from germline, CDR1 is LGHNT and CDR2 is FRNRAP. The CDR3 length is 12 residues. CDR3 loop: CASGLGGTETFF. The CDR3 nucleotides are TGTGCTAGTGGCCTGGGGGGGACTGAAACTTTCTTT.

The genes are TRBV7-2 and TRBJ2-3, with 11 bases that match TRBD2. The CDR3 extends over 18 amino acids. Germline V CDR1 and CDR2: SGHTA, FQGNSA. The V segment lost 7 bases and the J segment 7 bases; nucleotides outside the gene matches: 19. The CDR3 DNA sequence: TGTGCCAGCATCTTTATCCCCCCAACTAGCGGGAGTAGGCATACGCAGTATTTT. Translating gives CASIFIPPTSGSRHTQYF.

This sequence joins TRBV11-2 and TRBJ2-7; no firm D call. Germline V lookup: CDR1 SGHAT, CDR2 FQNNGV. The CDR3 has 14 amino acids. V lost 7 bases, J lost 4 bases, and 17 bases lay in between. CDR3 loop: CASITSFASYEQYF. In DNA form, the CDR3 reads TGTGCCAGCATCACCAGTTTCGCCTCATACGAGCAGTACTTC. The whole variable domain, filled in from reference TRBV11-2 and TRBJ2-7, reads EAGVAQSPRYKIIEKRQSVAFWCNPISGHATLYWYQQILGQGPKLLIQFQNNGVVDDSQLPKDRFSAERLKGVDSTLKIQPAKLEDSAVYLCASITSFASYEQYFGPGTRLTVT.

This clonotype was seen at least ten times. The CDR3 sequence is CASSLGGGPLSYEQYF. CDR3 nucleotide sequence: TGTGCCAGCAGCTTAGGCGGCGGCCCACTTTCTTACGAGCAGTACTTC. The chain combines TRBV11-2 with TRBJ2-7, with D uncertain. The CDR3 is 16 amino acids. V was shortened by 1 base and J by 4 bases, with 17 bases between the two germline ends. The V gene's germline CDR1 is SGHAT and CDR2 FQNNGV.

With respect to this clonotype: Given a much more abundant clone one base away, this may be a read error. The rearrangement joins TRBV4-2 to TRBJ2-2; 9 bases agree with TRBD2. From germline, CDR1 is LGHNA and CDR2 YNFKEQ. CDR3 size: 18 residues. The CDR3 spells CARSQGAAGTSSTGELFF. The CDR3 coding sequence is TGTGCCAGGAGCCAAGGAGCGGCAGGGACTAGCTCCACCGGGGAGCTGTTTTTT.

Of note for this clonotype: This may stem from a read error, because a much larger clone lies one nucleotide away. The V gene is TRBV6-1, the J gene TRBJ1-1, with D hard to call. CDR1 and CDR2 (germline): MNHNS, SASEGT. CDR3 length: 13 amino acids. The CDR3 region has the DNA TGTACCAGCAGTGAAGCGAGGGTGGCGGAAGCTTTCTTT. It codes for CTSSEARVAEAFF.

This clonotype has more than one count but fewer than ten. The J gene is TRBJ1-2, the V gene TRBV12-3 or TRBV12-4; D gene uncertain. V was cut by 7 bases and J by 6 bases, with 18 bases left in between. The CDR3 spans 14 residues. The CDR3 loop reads CASMAAGFPDGYTF. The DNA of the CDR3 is TGTGCCAGCATGGCGGCTGGCTTCCCGGATGGCTACACCTTC.

The CDR3 bases are TGTGCCAGCAGAAAGACTAGCGGGAGGGCCTTCAATGAGCAGTTCTTC. This sequence encodes CASRKTSGRAFNEQFF. The chain carries TRBV28 and TRBJ2-1; 14 nucleotides line up with TRBD2. V was pared by 6 bases and J by 6 bases, with 7 bases of the junction left unmatched. The CDR3 covers 16 residues. Germline assignment: CDR1 MDHEN and CDR2 SYDVKM.

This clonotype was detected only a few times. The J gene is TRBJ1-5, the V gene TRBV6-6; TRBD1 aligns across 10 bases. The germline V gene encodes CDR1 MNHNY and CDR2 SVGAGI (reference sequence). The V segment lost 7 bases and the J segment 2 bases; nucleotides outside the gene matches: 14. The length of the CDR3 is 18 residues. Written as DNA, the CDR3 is TGTGCCAGCAACTACGGACAGGGGGACGGCACCCGCAATCAGCCCCAGCATTTT. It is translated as CASNYGQGDGTRNQPQHF.

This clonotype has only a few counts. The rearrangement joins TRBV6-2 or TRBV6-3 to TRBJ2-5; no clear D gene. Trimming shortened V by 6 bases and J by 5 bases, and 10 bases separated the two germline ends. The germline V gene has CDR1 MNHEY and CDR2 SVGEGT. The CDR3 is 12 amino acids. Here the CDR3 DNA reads TGTGCCAGCAGCCTTAACCTGGAGACCCAGTACTTC. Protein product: CASSLNLETQYF.

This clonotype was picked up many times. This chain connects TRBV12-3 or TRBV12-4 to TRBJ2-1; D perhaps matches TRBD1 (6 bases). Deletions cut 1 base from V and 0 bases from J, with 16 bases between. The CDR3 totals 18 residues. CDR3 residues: CASSLGAVQGSSYNEQFF. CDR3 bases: TGTGCCAGCAGTTTAGGGGCGGTCCAGGGGAGCTCCTACAATGAGCAGTTCTTC.

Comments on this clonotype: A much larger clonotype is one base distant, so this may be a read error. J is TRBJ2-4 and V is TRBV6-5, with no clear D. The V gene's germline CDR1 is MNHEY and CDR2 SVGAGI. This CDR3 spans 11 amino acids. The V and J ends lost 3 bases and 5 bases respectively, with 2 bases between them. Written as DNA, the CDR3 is TGTGCCAGCAGTTATCAAAACATTCAGTACTTC. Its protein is CASSYQNIQYF.

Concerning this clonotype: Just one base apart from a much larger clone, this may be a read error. The CDR3 sequence is CSDAGIPGTGTSTDTQYF. CDR3 DNA sequence: TGCAGCGATGCTGGGATACCGGGGACTGGAACTAGCACAGATACGCAGTATTTT. This rearrangement joins TRBV29-1 to TRBJ2-3, with a possible D match to TRBD2 (6 bases). Germline V gene sequence: CDR1 SQVTM, CDR2 ANQGSEA. The V and J ends lost 7 bases and 0 bases respectively, with 26 bases between them. CDR3 length equals 18 residues.

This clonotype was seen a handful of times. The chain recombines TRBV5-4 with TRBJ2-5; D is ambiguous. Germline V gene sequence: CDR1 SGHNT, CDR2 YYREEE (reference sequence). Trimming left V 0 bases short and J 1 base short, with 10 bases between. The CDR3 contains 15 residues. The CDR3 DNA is TGTGCCAGCAGCTTGGACAACACCTTCCAAGAGACCCAGTACTTC. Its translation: CASSLDNTFQETQYF.

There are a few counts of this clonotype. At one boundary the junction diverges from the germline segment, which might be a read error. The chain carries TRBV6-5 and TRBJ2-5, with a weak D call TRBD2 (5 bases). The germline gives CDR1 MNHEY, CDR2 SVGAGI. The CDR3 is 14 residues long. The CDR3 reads CASSYSSGRETQYF. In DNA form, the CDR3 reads TGTGCCAGTAGTTACTCGAGCGGCCGAGAGACCCAGTACTTC.

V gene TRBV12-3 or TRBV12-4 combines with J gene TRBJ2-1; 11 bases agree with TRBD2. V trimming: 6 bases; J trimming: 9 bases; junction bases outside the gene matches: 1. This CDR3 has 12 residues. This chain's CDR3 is CASSGTSGEQFF. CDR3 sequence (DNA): TGTGCCAGCAGCGGGACTAGCGGTGAGCAGTTCTTC.

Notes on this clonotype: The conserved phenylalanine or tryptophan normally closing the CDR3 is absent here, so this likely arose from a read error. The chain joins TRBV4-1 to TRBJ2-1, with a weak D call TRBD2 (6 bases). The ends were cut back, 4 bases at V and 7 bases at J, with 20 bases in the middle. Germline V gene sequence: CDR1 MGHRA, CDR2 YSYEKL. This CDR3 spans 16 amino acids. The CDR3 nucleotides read TGCGCCAGCAGCCTCTCGGTCACGGGACTTAATAATGAGCAGTTCTTA. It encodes CASSLSVTGLNNEQFL.